This T cell receptor (beta chain) originates from a study of cytomegalovirus exposure and HLA in healthy donors. Notes on the study in general: Cytomegalovirus status was reportedly diagnosed by the classifier with high specificity and sensitivity. Later, an analysis found that TCR clusters from the first cohort tended to co-occur in the 90 to 150 validation repertoires. Rare TCR sequences predominated, though certain public TCRs were found in many donors. A few CMV-associated chains proved CMV antigen-specific in vitro.

Concerning this clone: Its target is not known.

The method was immunoSEQ multiplex PCR; TCRdb's version includes in-frame clones alone and lacks a portion of them. The profile shows some 210,000 clones, roughly 84% of them singletons. This CDR3 is built from 13 residues. Germline lookup yields CDR1 MNHEY and CDR2 SMNVEV (reference sequence). Trimming stripped 8 bases from V and 4 bases from J, with 11 bases between. The TCR originated in a woman between 18 and 29 years old in good health and CMV-seropositive. J is TRBJ2-2 and V is TRBV27; perhaps TRBD1 as D (6 bases). Sequencing used PBMCs. In DNA form, the CDR3 reads TGTGCCAGCGGGGTAGGGGGCACCGGGGAGCTGTTTTTT. It yields the protein CASGVGGTGELFF.